This T cell receptor (beta chain) was recorded in a study of CD8 T cells in Susac syndrome (dated by TCRdb to between 2018 and 2020). In terms of the full investigation: Repertoire sequencing was used to test whether CD8+ T cell activation and differentiation in Susac syndrome was antigen driven. On the study overall, not on this receptor specifically: The TCR sequencing and HLA analysis was acknowledged to have included a relatively small number of individuals.

Via the germline V gene, CDR1 is SQVTM and CDR2 ANQGSEA. Trimming costs V 4 bases and J 6 bases, and their ends lie 12 bases apart. Measured from the cysteine to the phenylalanine, the CDR3 is 12 residues long. Just CDR3 DNA is preserved here, 36 bases in frame from base 1. RNA was extracted with the RNeasy kit and roughly 0.45 to 1 ug was reverse transcribed using random hexamers. The immunoSEQ multiplex PCR assay, covering 54 Vbeta and 13 Jbeta segments, was used to amplify TCR beta CDR3 regions. To correct PCR amplification bias, a synthetic template baseline was used for both primer optimization and computational correction. The original pipeline was this. Reads were annotated to V, D and J genes per IMGT and analyzed with immunoSEQ Analyzer, keeping only productive sequences. To calculate clonality, Shannon entropy was normalized by log2 of the number of productive unique sequences and then subtracted from one. For each patient and control, public and private clones were evaluated within the 100 most prevalent clones. Susac-specific clones were defined as absent from healthy and MS cohorts, over a thousand published viral clones and other ImmuneACCESS disease sequences. TCRdb reprocessing: public reads trimmed at Q25 with fastp, clones called with MiXCR, in-frame beta chains kept. Entries are consolidated by CDR3 protein sequence, retaining the most common genes and DNA. TCRdb, not the authors, supplied the V and J calls. A total of some 200,000 distinct CDR3 sequences appear in this sample, 95% of them only once. Of the sample, 0.095% is held by the ten largest clones.

Note on this clonotype: The antigen it binds to is not known. Base qualities are missing; no much larger clone stands one base away.

Peripheral blood CD8+ and CD4+ T cells from healthy donors, Susac syndrome patients and multiple sclerosis patients were profiled using high-throughput TCR beta sequencing. The multiple sclerosis controls were treatment-naive patients who had stable or active relapsing-remitting disease and met the revised McDonald criteria. Bulk CD8+ and CD4+ T cells were purified by magnetic negative isolation, while CD8+ TEMRA cells were enriched using FACS. Blood was collected in EDTA tubes and processed within 24 hours, with PBMCs isolated through density gradient centrifugation. PBMCs intended for TCR sequencing were frozen in liquid nitrogen and were later thawed in a 37 degrees C water bath. The sorted or isolated CD4+, CD8+ and CD8+ TEMRA cells had a purity of 90% or higher.

Material for sequencing was CD4+ T cells from PBMCs. The V gene is TRBV29-1 and the J gene is TRBJ1-1; confidence is insufficient to name the D gene. The clonotype comes from a human donor with multiple sclerosis. The DNA sequence is as follows: TGCAGCGTTGGACACCATGGGGCTGAAGCTTTCTTT. The resulting protein is CSVGHHGAEAFF.